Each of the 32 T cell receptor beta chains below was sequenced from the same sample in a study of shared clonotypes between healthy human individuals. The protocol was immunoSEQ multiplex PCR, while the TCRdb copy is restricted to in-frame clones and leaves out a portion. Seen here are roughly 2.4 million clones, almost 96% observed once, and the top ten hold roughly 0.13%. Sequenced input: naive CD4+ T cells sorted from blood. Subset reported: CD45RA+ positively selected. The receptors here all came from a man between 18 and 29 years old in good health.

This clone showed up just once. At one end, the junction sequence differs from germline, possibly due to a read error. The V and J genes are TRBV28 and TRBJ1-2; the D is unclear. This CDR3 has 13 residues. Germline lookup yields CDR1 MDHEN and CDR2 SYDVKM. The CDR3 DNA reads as TGTACCAGCAGCTACGGTCTCGGGTATGGCTACACCTTC. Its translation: CTSSYGLGYGYTF.

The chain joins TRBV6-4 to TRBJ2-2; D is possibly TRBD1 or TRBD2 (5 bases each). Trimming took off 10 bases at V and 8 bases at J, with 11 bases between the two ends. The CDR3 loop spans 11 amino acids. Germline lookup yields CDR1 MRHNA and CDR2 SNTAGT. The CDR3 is CAIERGGELFF. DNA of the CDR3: TGTGCCATCGAGAGGGGAGGGGAGCTGTTTTTT.

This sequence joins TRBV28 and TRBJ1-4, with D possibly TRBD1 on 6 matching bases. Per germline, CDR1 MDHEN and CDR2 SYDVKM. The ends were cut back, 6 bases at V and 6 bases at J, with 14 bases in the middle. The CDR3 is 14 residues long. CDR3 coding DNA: TGTGCCAGCAGCTTACAGGGTTTGGATGAAAAACTGTTTTTT. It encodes CASSLQGLDEKLFF.

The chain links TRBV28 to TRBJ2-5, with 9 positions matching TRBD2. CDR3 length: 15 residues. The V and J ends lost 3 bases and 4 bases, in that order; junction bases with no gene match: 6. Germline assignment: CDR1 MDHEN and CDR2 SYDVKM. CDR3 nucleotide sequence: TGTGCCAGCAGTTTGAACCAGCGGGGGGCAGAGACCCAGTACTTC. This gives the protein CASSLNQRGAETQYF.

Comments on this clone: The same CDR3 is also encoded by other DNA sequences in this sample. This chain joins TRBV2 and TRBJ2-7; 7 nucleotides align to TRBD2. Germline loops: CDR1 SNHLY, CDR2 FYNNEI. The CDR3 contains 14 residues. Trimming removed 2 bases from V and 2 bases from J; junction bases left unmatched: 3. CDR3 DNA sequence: TGTGCCAGCAGTGAATCTAGCGGAACCTACGAGCAGTACTTC. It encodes CASSESSGTYEQYF.

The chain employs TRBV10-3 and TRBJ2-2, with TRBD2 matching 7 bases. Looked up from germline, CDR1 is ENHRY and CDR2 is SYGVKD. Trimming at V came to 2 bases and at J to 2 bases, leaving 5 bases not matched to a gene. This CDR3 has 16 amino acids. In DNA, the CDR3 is TGTGCCATCAGTGAGCTTGCTAGCGGAAACACCGGGGAGCTGTTTTTT. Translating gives CAISELASGNTGELFF.

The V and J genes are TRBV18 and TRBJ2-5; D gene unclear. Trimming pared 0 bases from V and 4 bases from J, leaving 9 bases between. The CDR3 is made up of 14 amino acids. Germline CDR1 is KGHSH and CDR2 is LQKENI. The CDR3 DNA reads TGTGCCAGCTCACCACCGGTCCGGATAGAGACCCAGTACTTC. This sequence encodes CASSPPVRIETQYF.

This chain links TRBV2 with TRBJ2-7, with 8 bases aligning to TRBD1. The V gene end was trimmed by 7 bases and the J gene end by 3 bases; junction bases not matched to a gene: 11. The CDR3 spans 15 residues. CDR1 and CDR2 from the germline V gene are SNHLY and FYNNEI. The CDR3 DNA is TGTGCCAGCACACTTCAGGGGGCGCGAGGCTACGAGCAGTACTTC. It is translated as CASTLQGARGYEQYF.

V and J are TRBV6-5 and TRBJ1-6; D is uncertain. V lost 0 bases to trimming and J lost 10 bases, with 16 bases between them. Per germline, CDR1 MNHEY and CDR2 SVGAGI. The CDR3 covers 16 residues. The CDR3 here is CASSYSKLILGSPLHF. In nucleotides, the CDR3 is TGTGCCAGCAGTTACTCGAAACTCATCCTGGGGTCACCCCTCCACTTT.

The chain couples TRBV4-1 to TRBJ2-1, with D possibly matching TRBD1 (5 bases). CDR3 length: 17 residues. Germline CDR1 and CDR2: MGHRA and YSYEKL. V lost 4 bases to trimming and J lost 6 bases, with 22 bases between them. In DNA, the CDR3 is TGCGCCAGCAGCCTCCTTTTGGCCCTCCTTAGGGGCAATGAGCAGTTCTTC. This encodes CASSLLLALLRGNEQFF.

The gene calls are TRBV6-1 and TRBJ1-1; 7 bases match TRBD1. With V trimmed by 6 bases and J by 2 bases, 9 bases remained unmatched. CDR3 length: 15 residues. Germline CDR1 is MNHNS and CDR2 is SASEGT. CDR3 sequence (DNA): TGTGCCAGCAGAGACCCGGGACAGAGAAACACTGAAGCTTTCTTT. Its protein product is CASRDPGQRNTEAFF.

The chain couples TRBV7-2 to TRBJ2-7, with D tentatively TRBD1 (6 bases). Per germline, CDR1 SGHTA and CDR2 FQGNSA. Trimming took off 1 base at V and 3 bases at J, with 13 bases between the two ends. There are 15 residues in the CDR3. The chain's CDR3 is CASSLDRAPYYEQYF. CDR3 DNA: TGTGCCAGCAGCTTAGACAGGGCTCCCTACTACGAGCAGTACTTC.

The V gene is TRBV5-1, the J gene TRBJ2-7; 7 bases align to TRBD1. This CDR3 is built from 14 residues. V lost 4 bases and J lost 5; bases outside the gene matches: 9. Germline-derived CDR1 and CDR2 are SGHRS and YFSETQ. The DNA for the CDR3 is TGCGCCAGCAGCCCGTCGGACAGGAAGAACGAGCAGTACTTC. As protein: CASSPSDRKNEQYF.

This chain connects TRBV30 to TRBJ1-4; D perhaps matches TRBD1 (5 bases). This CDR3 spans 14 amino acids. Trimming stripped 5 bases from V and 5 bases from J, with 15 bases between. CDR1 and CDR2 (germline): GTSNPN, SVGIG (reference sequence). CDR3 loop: CAWGTGKGNEKLFF. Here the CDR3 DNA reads TGTGCCTGGGGGACCGGGAAAGGAAATGAAAAACTGTTTTTT.

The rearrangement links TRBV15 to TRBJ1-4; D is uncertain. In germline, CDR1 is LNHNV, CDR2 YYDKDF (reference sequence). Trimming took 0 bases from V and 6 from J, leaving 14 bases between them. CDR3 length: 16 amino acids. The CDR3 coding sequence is TGTGCCACCAGCAGAGATCGTGACGGGCGTCATGAAAAACTGTTTTTT. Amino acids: CATSRDRDGRHEKLFF. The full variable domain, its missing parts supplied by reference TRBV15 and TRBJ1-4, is DAMVIQNPRYQVTQFGKPVTLSCSQTLNHNVMYWYQQKSSQAPKLLFHYYDKDFNNEADTPDNFQSRRPNTSFCFLDIRSPGLGDTAMYLCATSRDRDGRHEKLFFGSGTQLSVL.

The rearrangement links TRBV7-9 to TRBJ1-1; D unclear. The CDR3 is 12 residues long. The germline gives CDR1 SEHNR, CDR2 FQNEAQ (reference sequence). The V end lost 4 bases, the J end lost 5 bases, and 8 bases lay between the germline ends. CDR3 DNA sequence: TGTGCCAGCAGCTACGTAGGGACTGAAGCTTTCTTT. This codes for CASSYVGTEAFF.

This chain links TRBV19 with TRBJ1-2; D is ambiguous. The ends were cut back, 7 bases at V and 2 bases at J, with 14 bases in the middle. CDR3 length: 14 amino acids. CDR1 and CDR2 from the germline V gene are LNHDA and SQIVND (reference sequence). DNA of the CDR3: TGTGCCAGTAACCCGGGGAGGGCAAACTATGGCTACACCTTC. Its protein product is CASNPGRANYGYTF.

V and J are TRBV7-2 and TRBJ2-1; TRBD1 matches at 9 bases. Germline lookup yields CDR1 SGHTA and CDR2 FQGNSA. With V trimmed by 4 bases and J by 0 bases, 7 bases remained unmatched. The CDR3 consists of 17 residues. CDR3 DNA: TGTGCCAGCAGCTCACAGGGGGCGTCGAGCTCCTACAATGAGCAGTTCTTC. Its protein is CASSSQGASSSYNEQFF.

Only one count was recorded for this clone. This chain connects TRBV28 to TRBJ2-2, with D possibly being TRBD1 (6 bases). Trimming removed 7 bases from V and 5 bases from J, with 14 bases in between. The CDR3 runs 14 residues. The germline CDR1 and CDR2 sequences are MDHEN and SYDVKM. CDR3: CASTTTGLTGELFF. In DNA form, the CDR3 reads TGTGCCAGCACTACGACAGGACTGACCGGGGAGCTGTTTTTT.

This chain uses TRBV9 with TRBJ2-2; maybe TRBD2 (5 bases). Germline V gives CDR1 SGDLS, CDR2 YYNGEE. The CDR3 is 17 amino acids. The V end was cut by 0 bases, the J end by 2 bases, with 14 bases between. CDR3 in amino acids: CASSVGTKRSNTGELFF. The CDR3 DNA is TGTGCCAGCAGCGTAGGTACGAAGCGGTCAAACACCGGGGAGCTGTTTTTT. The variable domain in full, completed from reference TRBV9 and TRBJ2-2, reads DSGVTQTPKHLITATGQRVTLRCSPRSGDLSVYWYQQSLDQGLQFLIQYYNGEERAKGNILERFSAQQFPDLHSELNLSSLELGDSALYFCASSVGTKRSNTGELFFGEGSRLTVL.

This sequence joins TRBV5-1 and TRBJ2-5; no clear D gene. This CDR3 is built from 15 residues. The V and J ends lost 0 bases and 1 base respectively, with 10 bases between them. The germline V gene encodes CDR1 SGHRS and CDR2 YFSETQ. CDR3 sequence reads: CASSLAARSQETQYF. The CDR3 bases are TGCGCCAGCAGCTTGGCGGCGCGGAGCCAAGAGACCCAGTACTTC.

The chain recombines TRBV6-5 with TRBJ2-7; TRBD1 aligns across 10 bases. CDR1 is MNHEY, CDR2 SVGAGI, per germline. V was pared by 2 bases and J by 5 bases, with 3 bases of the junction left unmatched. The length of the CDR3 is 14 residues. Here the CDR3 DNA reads TGTGCCAGCAGTTACACCGGGACAGGGGACGAGCAGTACTTC. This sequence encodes CASSYTGTGDEQYF.

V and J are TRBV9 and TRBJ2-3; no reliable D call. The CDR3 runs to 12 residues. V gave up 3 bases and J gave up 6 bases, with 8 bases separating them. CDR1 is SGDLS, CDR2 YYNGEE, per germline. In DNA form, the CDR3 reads TGTGCCAGCAGCGCCGATAGCGATACGCAGTATTTT. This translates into CASSADSDTQYF.

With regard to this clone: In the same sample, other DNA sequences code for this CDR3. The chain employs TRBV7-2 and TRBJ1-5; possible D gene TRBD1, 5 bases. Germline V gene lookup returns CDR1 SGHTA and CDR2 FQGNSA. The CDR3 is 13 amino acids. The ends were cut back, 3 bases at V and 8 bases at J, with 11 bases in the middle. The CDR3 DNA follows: TGTGCCAGCAGCTTGGGGGGAAGGGAGCCCCAGCATTTT. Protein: CASSLGGREPQHF.

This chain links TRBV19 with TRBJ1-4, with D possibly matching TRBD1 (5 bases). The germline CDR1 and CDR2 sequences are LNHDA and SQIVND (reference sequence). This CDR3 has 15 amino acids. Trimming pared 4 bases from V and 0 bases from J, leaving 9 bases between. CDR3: CASSTYRTTNEKLFF. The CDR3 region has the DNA TGTGCCAGTAGTACTTACAGGACAACTAATGAAAAACTGTTTTTT. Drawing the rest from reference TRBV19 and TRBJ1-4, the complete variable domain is DGGITQSPKYLFRKEGQNVTLSCEQNLNHDAMYWYRQDPGQGLRLIYYSQIVNDFQKGDIAEGYSVSREKKESFPLTVTSAQKNPTAFYLCASSTYRTTNEKLFFGSGTQLSVL.

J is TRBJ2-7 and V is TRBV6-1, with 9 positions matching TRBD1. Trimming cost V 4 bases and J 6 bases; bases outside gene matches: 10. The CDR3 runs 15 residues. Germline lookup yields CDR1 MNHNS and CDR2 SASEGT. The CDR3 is CASSVGGTGFFEQYF. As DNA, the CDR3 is TGTGCCAGCAGTGTTGGCGGGACAGGGTTTTTCGAGCAGTACTTC.

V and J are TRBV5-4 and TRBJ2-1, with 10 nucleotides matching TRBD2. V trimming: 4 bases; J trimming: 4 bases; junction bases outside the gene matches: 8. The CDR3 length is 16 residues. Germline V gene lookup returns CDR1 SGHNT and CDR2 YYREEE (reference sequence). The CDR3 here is CASSAPERGGYNEQFF. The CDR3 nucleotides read TGTGCCAGCAGCGCCCCCGAGCGGGGGGGATACAATGAGCAGTTCTTC.

Here the CDR3 reads CASSEAPLTALHF. The CDR3 DNA sequence: TGTGCCAGCAGTGAGGCCCCCCTTACGGCCCTCCACTTT. The rearrangement links TRBV25-1 to TRBJ1-6; D remains ambiguous. Between the trimmed V and J ends, which lost 3 bases and 14 bases, there was a span of 14 bases. The germline gives CDR1 MGHDK, CDR2 SYGVNS. This CDR3 has 13 residues.

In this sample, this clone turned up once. The CDR3 spells CASSFQGQLVGGYTF. For the CDR3, the DNA is TGTGCCAGCAGTTTCCAAGGACAGCTGGTGGGTGGCTACACCTTC. The chain employs TRBV28 and TRBJ1-2; D is perhaps TRBD1 (6 bases). The germline V gene has CDR1 MDHEN and CDR2 SYDVKM. The CDR3 has 15 residues. The germline V and J ends were trimmed by 3 bases and 7 bases, with 18 bases remaining between them.

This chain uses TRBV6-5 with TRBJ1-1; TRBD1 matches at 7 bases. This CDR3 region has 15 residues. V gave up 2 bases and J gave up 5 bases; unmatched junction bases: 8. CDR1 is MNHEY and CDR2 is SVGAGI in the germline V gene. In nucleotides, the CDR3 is TGTGCCAGCAGTTACAGGAGACAGGGTTGGACTGAAGCTTTCTTT. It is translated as CASSYRRQGWTEAFF.

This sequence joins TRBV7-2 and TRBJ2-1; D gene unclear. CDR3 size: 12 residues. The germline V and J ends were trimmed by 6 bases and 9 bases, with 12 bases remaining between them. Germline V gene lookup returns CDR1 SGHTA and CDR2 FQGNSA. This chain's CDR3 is CASSLRRSEQFF. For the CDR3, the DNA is TGTGCCAGCAGTCTCAGAAGGAGTGAGCAGTTCTTC. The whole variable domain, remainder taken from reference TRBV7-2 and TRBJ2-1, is GAGVSQSPSNKVTEKGKDVELRCDPISGHTALYWYRQSLGQGLEFLIYFQGNSAPDKSGLPSDRFSAERTGGSVSTLTIQRTQQEDSAVYLCASSLRRSEQFFGPGTRLTVL.

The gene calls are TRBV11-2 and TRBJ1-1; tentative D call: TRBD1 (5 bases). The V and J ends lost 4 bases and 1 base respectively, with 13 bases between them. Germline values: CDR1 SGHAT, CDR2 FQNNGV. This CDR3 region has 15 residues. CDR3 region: CASSSHGGSNTEAFF. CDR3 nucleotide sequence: TGTGCCAGCAGCTCACATGGGGGGTCGAACACTGAAGCTTTCTTT.